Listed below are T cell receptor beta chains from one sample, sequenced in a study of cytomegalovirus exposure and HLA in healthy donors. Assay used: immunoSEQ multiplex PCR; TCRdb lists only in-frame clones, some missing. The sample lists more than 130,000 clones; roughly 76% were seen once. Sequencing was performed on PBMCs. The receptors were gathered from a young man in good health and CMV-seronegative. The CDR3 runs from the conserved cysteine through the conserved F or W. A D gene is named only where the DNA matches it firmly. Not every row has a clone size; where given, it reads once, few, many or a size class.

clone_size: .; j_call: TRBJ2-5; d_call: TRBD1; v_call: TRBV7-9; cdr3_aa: CASSESTGGIRETQYF; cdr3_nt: TGTGCCAGCAGCGAGTCGACAGGGGGCATCAGGGAGACCCAGTACTTC
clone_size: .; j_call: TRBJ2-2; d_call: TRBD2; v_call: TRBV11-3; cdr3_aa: CASSGGSSGGPNTGELFF; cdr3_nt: TGTGCCAGCAGCGGGGGGTCTAGCGGGGGGCCTAACACCGGGGAGCTGTTTTTT
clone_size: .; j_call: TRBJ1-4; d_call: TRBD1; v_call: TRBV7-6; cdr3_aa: CASSLPTGETTNEKLFF; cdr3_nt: TGTGCCAGCAGCTTACCGACAGGGGAGACAACTAATGAAAAACTGTTTTTT
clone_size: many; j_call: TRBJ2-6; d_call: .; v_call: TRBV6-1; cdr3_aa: CASRKQGFGANVLTF; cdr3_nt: TGTGCCAGCAGGAAACAGGGATTTGGGGCCAACGTCCTGACTTTC
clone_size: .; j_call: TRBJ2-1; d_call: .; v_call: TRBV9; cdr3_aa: CASSSAGAEQFF; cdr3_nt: TGTGCCAGCAGCTCGGCGGGGGCTGAGCAGTTCTTC
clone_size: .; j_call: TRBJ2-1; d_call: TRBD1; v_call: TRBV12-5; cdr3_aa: CASGLGIRAGTGINEQFF; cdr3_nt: TGTGCTAGTGGTTTGGGCATCCGCGCCGGGACAGGAATCAATGAGCAGTTCTTC
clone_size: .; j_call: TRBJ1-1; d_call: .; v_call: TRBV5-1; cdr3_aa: CASSFSGGRTEAFF; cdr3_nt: TGCGCCAGCAGCTTTTCGGGGGGCCGAACTGAAGCTTTCTTT
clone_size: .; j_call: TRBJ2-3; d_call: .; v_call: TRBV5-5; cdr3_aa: CASSRGLAGGGTDTQYF; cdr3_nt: TGTGCCAGCAGCAGGGGGCTGGCGGGGGGCGGCACAGATACGCAGTATTTT
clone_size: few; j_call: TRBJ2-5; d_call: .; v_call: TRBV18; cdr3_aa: CASSPNAGKETQYF; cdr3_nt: TGTGCCAGCTCACCAAATGCCGGGAAAGAGACCCAGTACTTC
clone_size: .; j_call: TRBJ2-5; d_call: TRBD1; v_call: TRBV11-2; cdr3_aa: CASSRTGLGETQYF; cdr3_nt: TGTGCCAGCAGCCGGACAGGGCTCGGGGAGACCCAGTACTTC
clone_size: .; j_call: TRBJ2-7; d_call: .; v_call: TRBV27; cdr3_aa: CASSFSLSYEQYF; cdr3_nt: TGTGCCAGCAGTTTTAGTCTGAGCTACGAGCAGTACTTC
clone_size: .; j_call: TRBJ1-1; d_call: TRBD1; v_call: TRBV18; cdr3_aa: CASSPLDRDTEAFF; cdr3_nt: TGTGCCAGCTCACCCTTGGACAGGGACACTGAAGCTTTCTTT
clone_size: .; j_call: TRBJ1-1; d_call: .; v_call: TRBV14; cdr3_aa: CASSQVRGNMNTEAFF; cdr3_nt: TGTGCCAGCAGCCAAGTACGAGGGAACATGAACACTGAAGCTTTCTTT
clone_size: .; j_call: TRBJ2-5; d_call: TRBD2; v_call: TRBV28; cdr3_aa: CASSSSGTSGRGRETQYF; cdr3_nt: TGTGCCAGCAGTTCATCCGGGACTAGCGGGAGGGGGCGAGAGACCCAGTACTTC
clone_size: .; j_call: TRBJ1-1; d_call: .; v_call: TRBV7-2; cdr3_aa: CASSPTDDTEAFF; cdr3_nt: TGTGCCAGCAGCCCGACAGATGACACTGAAGCTTTCTTT
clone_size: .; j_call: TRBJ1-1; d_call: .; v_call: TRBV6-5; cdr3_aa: CASNLLGGEAFF; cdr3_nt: TGTGCCAGCAACCTCCTCGGGGGGGAAGCTTTCTTT
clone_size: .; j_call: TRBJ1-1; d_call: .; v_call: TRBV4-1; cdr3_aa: CASRFGESQAFF; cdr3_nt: TGCGCCAGCAGGTTCGGTGAGTCGCAAGCTTTCTTT
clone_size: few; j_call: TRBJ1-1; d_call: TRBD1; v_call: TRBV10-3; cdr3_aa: CAISPGQGSPEAFF; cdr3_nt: TGTGCCATCAGCCCGGGACAGGGTTCACCTGAAGCTTTCTTT
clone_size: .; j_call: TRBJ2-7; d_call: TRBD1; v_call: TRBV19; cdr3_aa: CARSLQGARYEQYF; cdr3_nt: TGTGCCAGGAGTTTACAGGGGGCGCGGTACGAGCAGTACTTC
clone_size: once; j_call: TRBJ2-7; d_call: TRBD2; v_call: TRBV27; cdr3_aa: CASSLGSGSYEQYF; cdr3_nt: TGTGCCAGCAGTTTAGGTAGCGGGAGCTACGAGCAGTACTTC
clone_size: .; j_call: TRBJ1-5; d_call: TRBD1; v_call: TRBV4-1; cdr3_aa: CASSPRTGKSNQPQHF; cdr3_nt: TGCGCCAGCAGCCCTCGGACAGGAAAATCCAATCAGCCCCAGCATTTT
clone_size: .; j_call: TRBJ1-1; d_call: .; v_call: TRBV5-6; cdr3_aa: CASSFDLGDTEAFF; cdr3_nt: TGTGCCAGCAGCTTCGACCTAGGGGACACTGAAGCTTTCTTT
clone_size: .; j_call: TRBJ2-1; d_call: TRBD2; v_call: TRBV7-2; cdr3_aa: CASSPSGRAPGEQFF; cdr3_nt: TGTGCCAGCAGCCCTAGCGGGAGGGCCCCAGGCGAGCAGTTCTTC
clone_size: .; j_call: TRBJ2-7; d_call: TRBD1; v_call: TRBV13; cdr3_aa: CASSSGTDSSYEQYF; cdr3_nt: TGTGCCAGCAGCTCCGGGACAGACAGCTCCTACGAGCAGTACTTC
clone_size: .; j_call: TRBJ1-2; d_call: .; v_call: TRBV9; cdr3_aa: CASSVANNYGYTF; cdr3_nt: TGTGCCAGCAGCGTAGCAAATAACTATGGCTACACCTTC
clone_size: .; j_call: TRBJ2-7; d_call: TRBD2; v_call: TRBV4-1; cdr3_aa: CASSSQASGDEQYF; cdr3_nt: TGCGCCAGCAGCTCCCAGGCTAGCGGGGACGAGCAGTACTTC
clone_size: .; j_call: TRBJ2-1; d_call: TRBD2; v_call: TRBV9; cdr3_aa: CASSLTSGRANEQFF; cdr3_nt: TGTGCCAGCAGCCTCACGAGCGGGAGGGCCAATGAGCAGTTCTTC